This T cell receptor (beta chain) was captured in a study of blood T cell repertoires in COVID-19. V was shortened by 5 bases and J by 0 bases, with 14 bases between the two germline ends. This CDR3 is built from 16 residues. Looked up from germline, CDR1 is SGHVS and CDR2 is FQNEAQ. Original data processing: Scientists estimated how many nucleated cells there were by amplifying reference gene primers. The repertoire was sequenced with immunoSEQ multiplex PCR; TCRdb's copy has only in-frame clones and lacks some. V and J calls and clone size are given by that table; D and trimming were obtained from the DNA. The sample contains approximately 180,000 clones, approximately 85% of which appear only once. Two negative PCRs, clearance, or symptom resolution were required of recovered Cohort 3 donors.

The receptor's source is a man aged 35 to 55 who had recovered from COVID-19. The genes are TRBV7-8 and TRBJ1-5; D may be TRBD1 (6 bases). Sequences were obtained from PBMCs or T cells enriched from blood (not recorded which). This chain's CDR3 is CASSRGGTISNQPQHF. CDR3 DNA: TGTGCCAGCAGCCGAGGGGGGACAATTAGCAATCAGCCCCAGCATTTT. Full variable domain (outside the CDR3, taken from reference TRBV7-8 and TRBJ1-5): GAGVSQSPRYKVAKRGQDVALRCDPISGHVSLFWYQQALGQGPEFLTYFQNEAQLDKSGLPSDRFFAERPEGSVSTLKIQRTQQEDSAVYLCASSRGGTISNQPQHFGDGTRLSIL.